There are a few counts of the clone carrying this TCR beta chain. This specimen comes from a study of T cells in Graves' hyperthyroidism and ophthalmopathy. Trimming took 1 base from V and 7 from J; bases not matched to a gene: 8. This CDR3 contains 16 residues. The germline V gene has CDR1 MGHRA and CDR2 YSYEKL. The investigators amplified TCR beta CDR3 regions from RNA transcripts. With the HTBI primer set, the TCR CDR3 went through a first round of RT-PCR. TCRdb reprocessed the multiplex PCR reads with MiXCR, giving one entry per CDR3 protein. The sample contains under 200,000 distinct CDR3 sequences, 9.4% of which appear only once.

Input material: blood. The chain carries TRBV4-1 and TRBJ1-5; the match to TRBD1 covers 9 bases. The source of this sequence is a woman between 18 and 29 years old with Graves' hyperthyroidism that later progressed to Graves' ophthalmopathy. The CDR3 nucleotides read TGCGCCAGCAGCCAAGTTTCCGGGACAGGGAACCAGCCCCAGCATTTT. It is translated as CASSQVSGTGNQPQHF.